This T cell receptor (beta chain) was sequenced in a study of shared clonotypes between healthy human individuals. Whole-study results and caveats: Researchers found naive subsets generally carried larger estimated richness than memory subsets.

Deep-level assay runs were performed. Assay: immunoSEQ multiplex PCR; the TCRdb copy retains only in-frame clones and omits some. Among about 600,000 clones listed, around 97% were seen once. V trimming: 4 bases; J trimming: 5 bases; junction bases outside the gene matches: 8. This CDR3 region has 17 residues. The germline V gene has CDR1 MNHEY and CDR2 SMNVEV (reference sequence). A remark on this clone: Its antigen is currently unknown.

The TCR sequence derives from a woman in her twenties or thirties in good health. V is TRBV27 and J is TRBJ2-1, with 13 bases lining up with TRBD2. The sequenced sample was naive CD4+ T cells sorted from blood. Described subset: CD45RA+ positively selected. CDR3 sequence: CASSWIRTSGSHNEQFF. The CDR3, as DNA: TGTGCCAGCAGTTGGATACGGACTAGCGGGAGTCACAATGAGCAGTTCTTC.